The entry below describes one TCR beta chain. These data are taken from a study of T cells in tuberculosis. Sequencing of TCR-alpha and TCR-beta chains was unpaired. Clones were read by immunoSEQ multiplex PCR, and TCRdb kept only the in-frame ones, dropping some. The sample lists tens of thousands of clones; approximately 91% were seen once. Study outcomes and limitations: The stringent gate may have excluded weak CD1B-GMM tetramer binders.

Sorting used thawed, overnight-rested PBMC stained with anti-CD3, a viability dye and GMM-loaded CD1B tetramer. C32 glucose monomycolate from Rhodococcus equi was loaded onto the CD1B tetramers. This CDR3 is 16 amino acids long. Losses at the gene ends were 3 bases for V and 2 bases for J; bases not matched to a gene: 6. Germline loops: CDR1 SGHTA, CDR2 FQGTGA. The sequence derives from an adult woman with latent tuberculosis. The sequencing sample was made of CD1b-GMM tetramer-negative cells sorted from PBMCs. The chain links TRBV7-3 to TRBJ2-1; 8 bases map to TRBD2. CDR3 nucleotides: TGTGCCAGCAGCTTTAGCGGGGCCCCGCCCTACAATGAGCAGTTCTTC. Translating it yields CASSFSGAPPYNEQFF.